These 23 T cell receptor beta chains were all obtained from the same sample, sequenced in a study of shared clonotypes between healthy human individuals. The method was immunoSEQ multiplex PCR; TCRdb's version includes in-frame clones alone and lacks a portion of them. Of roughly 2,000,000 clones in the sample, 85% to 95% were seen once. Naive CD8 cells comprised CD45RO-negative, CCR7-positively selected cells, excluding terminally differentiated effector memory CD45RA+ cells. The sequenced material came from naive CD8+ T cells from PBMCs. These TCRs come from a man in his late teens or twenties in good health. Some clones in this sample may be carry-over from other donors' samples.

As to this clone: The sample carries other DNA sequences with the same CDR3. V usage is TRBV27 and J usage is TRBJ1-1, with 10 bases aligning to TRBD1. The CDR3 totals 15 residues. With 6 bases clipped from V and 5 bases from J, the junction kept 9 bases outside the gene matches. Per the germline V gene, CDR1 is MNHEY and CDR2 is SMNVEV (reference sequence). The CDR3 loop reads CASSNRQGAGTEAFF. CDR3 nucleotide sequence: TGTGCCAGCAGCAATCGACAGGGGGCGGGGACTGAAGCTTTCTTT.

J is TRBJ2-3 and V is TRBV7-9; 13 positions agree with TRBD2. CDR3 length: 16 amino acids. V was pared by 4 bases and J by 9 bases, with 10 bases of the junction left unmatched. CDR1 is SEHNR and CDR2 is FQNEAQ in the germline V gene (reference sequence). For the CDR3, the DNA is TGTGCCAGCAGCTCACCCCGACTAGCGGGAGGTTACACGCAGTATTTT. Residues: CASSSPRLAGGYTQYF.

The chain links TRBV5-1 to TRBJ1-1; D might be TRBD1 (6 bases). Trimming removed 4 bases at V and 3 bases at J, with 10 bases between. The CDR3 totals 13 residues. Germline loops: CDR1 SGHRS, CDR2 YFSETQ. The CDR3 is CASSVTGYTEAFF. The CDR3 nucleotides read TGCGCCAGCAGCGTTACAGGGTACACTGAAGCTTTCTTT.

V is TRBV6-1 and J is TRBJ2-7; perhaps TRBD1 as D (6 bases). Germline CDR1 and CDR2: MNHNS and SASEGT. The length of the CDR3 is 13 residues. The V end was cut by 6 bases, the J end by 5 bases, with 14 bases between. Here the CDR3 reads CASRGTTGHEQYF. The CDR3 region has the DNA TGTGCCAGCAGGGGGACCACAGGGCACGAGCAGTACTTC.

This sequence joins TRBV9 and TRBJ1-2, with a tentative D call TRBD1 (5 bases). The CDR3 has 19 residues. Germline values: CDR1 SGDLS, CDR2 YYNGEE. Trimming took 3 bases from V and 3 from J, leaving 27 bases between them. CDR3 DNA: TGTGCCAGCAGCGCTAATAGACTCGGAACAGGCTTTTCGCACTATGGCTACACCTTC. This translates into CASSANRLGTGFSHYGYTF.

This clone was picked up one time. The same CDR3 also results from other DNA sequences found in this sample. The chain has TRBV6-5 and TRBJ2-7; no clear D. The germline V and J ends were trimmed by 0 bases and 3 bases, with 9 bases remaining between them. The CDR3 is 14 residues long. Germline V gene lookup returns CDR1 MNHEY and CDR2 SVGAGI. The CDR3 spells CASSYSGQFYEQYF. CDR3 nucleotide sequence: TGTGCCAGCAGTTACTCGGGCCAGTTCTACGAGCAGTACTTC.

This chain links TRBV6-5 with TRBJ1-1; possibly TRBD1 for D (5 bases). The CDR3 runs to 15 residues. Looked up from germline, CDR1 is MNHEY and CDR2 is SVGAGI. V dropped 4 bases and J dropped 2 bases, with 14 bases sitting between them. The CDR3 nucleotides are TGTGCCAGCAGTTCCTGGGGGGGGACTAACACTGAAGCTTTCTTT. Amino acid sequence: CASSSWGGTNTEAFF.

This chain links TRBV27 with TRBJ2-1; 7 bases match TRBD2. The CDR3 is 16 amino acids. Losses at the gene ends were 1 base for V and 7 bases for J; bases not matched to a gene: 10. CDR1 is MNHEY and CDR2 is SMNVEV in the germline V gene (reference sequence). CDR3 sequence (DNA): TGTGCCAGCAGTTTATTACTAGCGAGTTCCCTTAATGAGCAGTTCTTC. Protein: CASSLLLASSLNEQFF.

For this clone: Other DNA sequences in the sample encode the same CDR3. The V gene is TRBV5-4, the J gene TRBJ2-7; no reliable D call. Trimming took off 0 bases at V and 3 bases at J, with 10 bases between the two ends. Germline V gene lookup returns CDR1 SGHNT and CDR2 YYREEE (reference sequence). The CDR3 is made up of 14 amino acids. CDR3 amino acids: CASSLGVRGYEQYF. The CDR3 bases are TGTGCCAGCAGCTTGGGTGTTCGAGGCTACGAGCAGTACTTC.

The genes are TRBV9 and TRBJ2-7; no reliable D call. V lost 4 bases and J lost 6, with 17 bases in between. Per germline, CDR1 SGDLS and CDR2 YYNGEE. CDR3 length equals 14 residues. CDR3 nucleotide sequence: TGTGCCAGCAGCTCCATTATGAACCCCTCCGAGCAGTACTTC. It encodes CASSSIMNPSEQYF.

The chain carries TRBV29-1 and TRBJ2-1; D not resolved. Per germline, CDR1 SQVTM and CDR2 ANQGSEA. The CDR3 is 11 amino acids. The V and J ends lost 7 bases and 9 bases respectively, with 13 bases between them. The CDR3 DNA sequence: TGCAGCGGGGCGATGGGTTTTGAGCAGTTCTTC. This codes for CSGAMGFEQFF.

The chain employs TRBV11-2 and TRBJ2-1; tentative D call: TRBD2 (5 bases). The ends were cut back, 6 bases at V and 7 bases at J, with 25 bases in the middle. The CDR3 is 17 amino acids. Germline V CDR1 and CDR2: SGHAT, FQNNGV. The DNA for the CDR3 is TGTGCCAGCAGACTATATCCCAGAGGGTCTGAGAGGAATGAGCAGTTCTTC. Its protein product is CASRLYPRGSERNEQFF.

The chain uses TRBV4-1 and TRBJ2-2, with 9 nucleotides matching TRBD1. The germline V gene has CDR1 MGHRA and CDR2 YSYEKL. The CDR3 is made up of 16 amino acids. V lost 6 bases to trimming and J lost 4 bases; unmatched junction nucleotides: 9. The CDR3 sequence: CASRRPGQGFTGELFF. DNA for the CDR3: TGCGCCAGCAGACGCCCGGGACAGGGTTTCACCGGGGAGCTGTTTTTT.

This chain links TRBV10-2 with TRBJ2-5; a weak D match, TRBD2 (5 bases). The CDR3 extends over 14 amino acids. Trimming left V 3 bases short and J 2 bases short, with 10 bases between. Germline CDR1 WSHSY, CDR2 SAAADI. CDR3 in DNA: TGCGCCAGCAGTGATTTTCGGGATCAAGAGACCCAGTACTTC. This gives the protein CASSDFRDQETQYF.

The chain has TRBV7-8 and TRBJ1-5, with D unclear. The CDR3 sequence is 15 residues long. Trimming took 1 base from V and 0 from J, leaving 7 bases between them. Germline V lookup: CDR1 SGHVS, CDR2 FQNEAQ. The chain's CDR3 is CASSLGFGSNQPQHF. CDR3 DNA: TGTGCCAGCAGCTTAGGTTTCGGTAGCAATCAGCCCCAGCATTTT.

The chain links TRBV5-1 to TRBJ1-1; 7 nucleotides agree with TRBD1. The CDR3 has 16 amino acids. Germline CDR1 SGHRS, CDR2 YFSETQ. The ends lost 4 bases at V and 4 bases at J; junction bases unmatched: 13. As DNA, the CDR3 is TGCGCCAGCAGCCCTCGTACAGGGGTGAGGATCACTGAAGCTTTCTTT. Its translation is CASSPRTGVRITEAFF. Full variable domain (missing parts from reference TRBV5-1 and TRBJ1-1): KAGVTQTPRYLIKTRGQQVTLSCSPISGHRSVSWYQQTPGQGLQFLFEYFSETQRNKGNFPGRFSGRQFSNSRSEMNVSTLELGDSALYLCASSPRTGVRITEAFFGQGTRLTVV.

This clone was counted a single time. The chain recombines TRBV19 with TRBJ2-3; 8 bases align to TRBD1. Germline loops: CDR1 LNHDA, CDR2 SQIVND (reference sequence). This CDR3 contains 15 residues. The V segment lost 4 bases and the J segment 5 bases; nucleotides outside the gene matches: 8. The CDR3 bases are TGTGCCAGTAGTACCCAGGACAGGGAAGAAGATACGCAGTATTTT. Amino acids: CASSTQDREEDTQYF.

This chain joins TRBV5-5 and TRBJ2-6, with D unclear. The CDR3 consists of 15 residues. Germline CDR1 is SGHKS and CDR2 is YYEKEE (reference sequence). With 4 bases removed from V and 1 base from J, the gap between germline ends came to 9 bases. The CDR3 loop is CASSPYSSGANVLTF. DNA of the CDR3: TGTGCCAGCAGCCCCTACAGTTCTGGGGCCAACGTCCTGACTTTC.

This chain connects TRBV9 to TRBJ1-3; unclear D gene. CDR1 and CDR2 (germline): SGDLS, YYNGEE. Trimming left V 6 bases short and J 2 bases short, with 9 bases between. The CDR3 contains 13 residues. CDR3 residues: CASNEGTGNTIYF. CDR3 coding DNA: TGTGCCAGCAACGAAGGAACTGGAAACACCATATATTTT.

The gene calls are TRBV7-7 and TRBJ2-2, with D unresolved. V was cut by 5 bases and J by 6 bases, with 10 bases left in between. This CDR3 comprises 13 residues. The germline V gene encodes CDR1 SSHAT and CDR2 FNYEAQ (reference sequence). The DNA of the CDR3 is TGTGCCAGCAGCCCTACCCGGTCCGGGGAGCTGTTTTTT. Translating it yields CASSPTRSGELFF. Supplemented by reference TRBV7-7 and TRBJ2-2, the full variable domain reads GAGVSQSPRYKVTKRGQDVTLRCDPISSHATLYWYQQALGQGPEFLTYFNYEAQPDKSGLPSDRFSAERPEGSISTLTIQRTEQRDSAMYRCASSPTRSGELFFGEGSRLTVL.

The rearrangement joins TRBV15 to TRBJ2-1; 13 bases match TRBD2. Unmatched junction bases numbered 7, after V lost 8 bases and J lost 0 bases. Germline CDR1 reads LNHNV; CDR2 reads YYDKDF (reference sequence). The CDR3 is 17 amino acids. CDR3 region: CATHGLAGVSSYNEQFF. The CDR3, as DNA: TGTGCCACCCATGGACTAGCGGGGGTGAGCTCCTACAATGAGCAGTTCTTC.

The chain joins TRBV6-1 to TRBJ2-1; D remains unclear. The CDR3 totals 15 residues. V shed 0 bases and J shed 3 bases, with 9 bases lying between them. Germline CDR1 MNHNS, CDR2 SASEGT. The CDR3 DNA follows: TGTGCCAGCAGTGAAGCGTTTGGCGGCTACAATGAGCAGTTCTTC. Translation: CASSEAFGGYNEQFF.

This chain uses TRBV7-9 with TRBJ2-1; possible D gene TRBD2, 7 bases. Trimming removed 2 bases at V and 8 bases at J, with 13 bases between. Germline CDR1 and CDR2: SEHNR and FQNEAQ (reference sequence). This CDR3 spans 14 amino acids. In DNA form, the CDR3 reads TGTGCCAGCAGCTTAAATCAGGGGAGGGATGAGCAGTTCTTC. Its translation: CASSLNQGRDEQFF.